Listed here are 28 T cell receptor beta chains from one sample, sequenced in a study of T cell responses to AZD1222 COVID-19 vaccine. The data were produced by immunoSEQ multiplex PCR, yet TCRdb's version contains in-frame clones alone and is incomplete. This table has fewer than 150,000 clones, more than 75% appearing once. The sample in question was peripheral blood, obtained on day 0 of AZD1222 vaccination. All receptors come from an adult in good health.

Only a few counts were recorded for this clone. The chain is built from TRBV25-1 and TRBJ2-3, with 10 bases lining up with TRBD2. Per the germline V gene, CDR1 is MGHDK and CDR2 is SYGVNS. The CDR3 loop spans 16 amino acids. The ends lost 5 bases at V and 6 bases at J; junction bases unmatched: 11. CDR3: CASSQGRSGGADTQYF. The CDR3 DNA sequence: TGTGCCAGCAGTCAGGGGCGCAGCGGGGGGGCGGATACGCAGTATTTT.

This chain links TRBV29-1 with TRBJ2-5; maybe TRBD2 (6 bases). V was clipped by 2 bases and J by 4 bases, with 14 bases between them. Germline lookup yields CDR1 SQVTM and CDR2 ANQGSEA. The CDR3 has 14 residues. CDR3 in DNA: TGCAGCGTTGAACAGTCCCCCGGGGGAGAGACCCAGTACTTC. It encodes CSVEQSPGGETQYF.

The V call is TRBV7-8, the J call TRBJ1-5; D may be TRBD1 (5 bases). V was pared by 1 base and J by 1 base, with 17 bases between. The germline gives CDR1 SGHVS, CDR2 FQNEAQ. The CDR3 has 18 amino acids. The CDR3 bases are TGTGCCAGCAGCTTAGTTTCTGGGGCGACAAAAAGCAATCAGCCCCAGCATTTT. It translates to CASSLVSGATKSNQPQHF.

The DNA for the CDR3 is TGTGCCAGCAGTGAATTGCGGGTGGGAGTTCAGCCCCAGCATTTT. This sequence encodes CASSELRVGVQPQHF. The V call is TRBV2, the J call TRBJ1-5; D call uncertain. Trimming took off 2 bases at V and 6 bases at J, with 14 bases between the two ends. Germline CDR1 reads SNHLY; CDR2 reads FYNNEI. This CDR3 region has 15 residues.

The chain links TRBV6-5 to TRBJ1-2; weak D call: TRBD1 (6 bases). Germline CDR1 reads MNHEY; CDR2 reads SVGAGI. Trimming took 5 bases from V and 5 from J, leaving 15 bases between them. The length of the CDR3 is 14 residues. The CDR3 coding sequence is TGTGCCAGCAGTAGGACAGAGACAGCGTATGGCTACACCTTC. Translation: CASSRTETAYGYTF.

A few counts support this clone. The chain has TRBV19 and TRBJ1-3, with D maybe TRBD1 (6 bases). Germline-derived CDR1 and CDR2 are LNHDA and SQIVND (reference sequence). This CDR3 is 16 amino acids long. Trimming left V 1 base short and J 3 bases short, with 13 bases between. The CDR3 DNA reads TGTGCCAGTAGTATAGCCGCAGGGGCTCATGGAAACACCATATATTTT. Protein: CASSIAAGAHGNTIYF.

This clone has more than one count but fewer than ten. CDR3 loop: CASSDGQETSPLHF. The DNA of the CDR3 is TGTGCCAGCAGTGACGGACAGGAAACTTCACCCCTCCACTTT. The chain uses TRBV6-4 and TRBJ1-6; 7 bases are a match to TRBD1. The CDR3 has 14 amino acids. The ends lost 2 bases at V and 9 bases at J; junction bases unmatched: 4. Germline-derived CDR1 and CDR2 are MRHNA and SNTAGT.

The gene calls are TRBV10-3 and TRBJ2-7; D tentatively fits TRBD1 or TRBD2 (5 bases each). This CDR3 region has 15 residues. Germline V CDR1 and CDR2: ENHRY, SYGVKD. V lost 3 bases and J lost 3, with 15 bases in between. The CDR3 coding sequence is TGTGCCATCAGTGAAGGGGACCCCTCTTACTACGAGCAGTACTTC. It codes for CAISEGDPSYYEQYF.

The V call is TRBV5-1, the J call TRBJ1-1, with 7 bases fitting TRBD1. Germline assignment: CDR1 SGHRS and CDR2 YFSETQ. The CDR3 covers 12 residues. V shed 3 bases, J shed 10 bases, and the junction held 6 bases outside the gene matches. The CDR3: CASSSGTEGAFF. CDR3 DNA: TGCGCCAGCAGCTCCGGGACAGAAGGAGCTTTCTTT.

The genes are TRBV18 and TRBJ2-7; D ambiguous. Germline V gives CDR1 KGHSH, CDR2 LQKENI. The CDR3 is made up of 14 amino acids. The V end lost 0 bases, the J end lost 1 base, and 7 bases lay between the germline ends. The CDR3 region has the DNA TGTGCCAGCTCACCACCCGGGTTTTCCTACGAGCAGTACTTC. Protein: CASSPPGFSYEQYF.

The chain has TRBV4-2 and TRBJ2-1; D not certain. The V end lost 0 bases, the J end lost 0 bases, and 9 bases lay between the germline ends. This CDR3 contains 16 residues. Germline V gene data show CDR1 as LGHNA and CDR2 as YNFKEQ. The CDR3 protein is CASSQEGPSSYNEQFF. CDR3 nucleotide sequence: TGTGCCAGCAGCCAAGAAGGCCCTAGCTCCTACAATGAGCAGTTCTTC.

This rearrangement joins TRBV5-4 to TRBJ1-2; D is ambiguous. Germline-derived CDR1 and CDR2 are SGHNT and YYREEE (reference sequence). V was clipped by 0 bases and J by 4 bases, with 10 bases between them. This CDR3 has 14 residues. The CDR3 DNA sequence: TGTGCCAGCAGCTTGGGGGAATGGGGCTATGGCTACACCTTC. As protein: CASSLGEWGYGYTF.

The chain joins TRBV18 to TRBJ1-5; TRBD1 might be the D (5 bases). V shed 2 bases and J shed 3 bases, with 11 bases lying between them. The CDR3 runs to 15 residues. Germline-derived CDR1 and CDR2 are KGHSH and LQKENI. The CDR3 sequence: CASSPSQGNNQPQHF. The CDR3 DNA is TGTGCCAGCTCACCAAGTCAGGGAAACAATCAGCCCCAGCATTTT. Supplemented by reference TRBV18 and TRBJ1-5, the full variable domain reads NAGVMQNPRHLVRRRGQEARLRCSPMKGHSHVYWYRQLPEEGLKFMVYLQKENIIDESGMPKERFSAEFPKEGPSILRIQQVVRGDSAAYFCASSPSQGNNQPQHFGDGTRLSIL.

The chain carries TRBV11-2 and TRBJ2-7, with D uncertain. V lost 6 bases and J 2 bases, leaving 14 bases between the germline ends. The CDR3 contains 14 residues. Germline values: CDR1 SGHAT, CDR2 FQNNGV. This CDR3 is CASRGSYRTYEQYF. DNA of the CDR3: TGTGCCAGCAGGGGTTCGTACAGAACCTACGAGCAGTACTTC.

This clone was detected only once. The rearrangement links TRBV21-1 to TRBJ1-3. TRBV21-1 is described as a pseudogene. The CDR3 totals 19 residues. The CDR3 protein is CASSKAPGIPGPSGNTIYF. CDR3 DNA: TGTGCCAGCAGCAAAGCTCCCGGTATCCCAGGACCCTCTGGAAACACCATATATTTT.

This chain uses TRBV6-5 with TRBJ1-2, with unresolved D. The CDR3 extends over 14 amino acids. V was trimmed by 2 bases and J by 8 bases, leaving 15 bases between them. Per germline, CDR1 MNHEY and CDR2 SVGAGI. In DNA, the CDR3 is TGTGCCAGCAGTTACAAAGGTCCCTTGGGAGGCTACACCTTC. This gives the protein CASSYKGPLGGYTF.

The V call is TRBV2, the J call TRBJ1-1; D possibly corresponds to TRBD1 (6 bases). Between the trimmed V and J ends, which lost 6 bases and 6 bases, there was a span of 11 bases. CDR1 SNHLY and CDR2 FYNNEI come from the germline V gene. The CDR3 covers 12 residues. As DNA, the CDR3 is TGTGCCAGCAGGTACACAGGGTCTGAAGCTTTCTTT. Amino acids: CASRYTGSEAFF.

The chain is built from TRBV12-2 and TRBJ2-3; no DNA check was done on the table's D call, TRBD2. TRBV12-2 is classified as a pseudogene. The CDR3 has 18 amino acids. The CDR3 loop reads CASRFGTSGGPSTDTQYF. The CDR3 DNA follows: TGTGCAAGTCGCTTTGGGACTAGCGGGGGGCCGAGCACAGATACGCAGTATTTT.

The sample holds one count of this clone. The CDR3 is CASSKFQGYSGNTIYF. The DNA of the CDR3 is TGTGCCAGCAGTAAATTTCAGGGGTACTCTGGAAACACCATATATTTT. This rearrangement joins TRBV7-6 to TRBJ1-3, with D perhaps matching TRBD1 (6 bases). The V gene's germline CDR1 is SGHVS and CDR2 FNYEAQ. The CDR3 is made up of 16 amino acids. V gave up 6 bases and J gave up 0 bases, with 15 bases separating them.

The rearrangement links TRBV4-1 to TRBJ2-1; TRBD2 matches at 9 bases. J gave up 4 bases and V 0 bases, and 16 bases lay outside the gene matches. The CDR3 extends over 20 amino acids. CDR1 is MGHRA and CDR2 is YSYEKL in the germline V gene. The CDR3 protein is CASSQDPPTGSGGLYNEQFF. CDR3 bases: TGCGCCAGCAGCCAAGACCCCCCGACCGGTAGCGGGGGCCTATACAATGAGCAGTTCTTC.

This clone was seen a single time. CDR3 protein: CASSRGEVLTYGYTF. The CDR3 bases are TGTGCCAGCAGCCGAGGGGAGGTGCTGACCTATGGCTACACCTTC. This chain links TRBV7-8 with TRBJ1-2; D is perhaps TRBD1 (5 bases). This CDR3 is built from 15 residues. V gave up 5 bases and J gave up 4 bases, with 17 bases separating them. Germline CDR1 SGHVS, CDR2 FQNEAQ.

This chain connects TRBV29-1 to TRBJ2-1; the D gene is possibly TRBD2 (5 bases). Germline assignment: CDR1 SQVTM and CDR2 ANQGSEA. Between the trimmed V and J ends, which lost 5 bases and 7 bases, there was a span of 15 bases. The CDR3 consists of 13 residues. DNA for the CDR3: TGCAGCGTTAACTCGGGATCCCGGAATGAGCAGTTCTTC. It encodes CSVNSGSRNEQFF.

The chain couples TRBV5-1 to TRBJ1-5; D possibly corresponds to TRBD1 (5 bases). CDR3 length: 14 amino acids. Trimming left V 4 bases short and J 7 bases short, with 15 bases between. CDR1 is SGHRS, CDR2 YFSETQ, per germline. Here the CDR3 DNA reads TGCGCCAGCAGCACAGGACACGGAGGGCAGCCCCAGCATTTT. The encoded protein is CASSTGHGGQPQHF.

The chain combines TRBV3-1 (or the pseudogene TRBV3-2) with TRBJ1-5, with no clear D. The CDR3 runs 14 residues. Germline V gives CDR1 LGHDT, CDR2 YNNKEL (reference sequence). The ends were cut back, 0 bases at V and 3 bases at J, with 6 bases in the middle. The CDR3 sequence: CASSQDTSNQPQHF. CDR3 DNA sequence: TGTGCCAGCAGCCAAGATACTTCCAATCAGCCCCAGCATTTT.

This clone has just one count. CDR3 sequence (DNA): TGTGCCAGCAGCTTAGTTCCCCCTAGCGGGGCCCACAATGAGCAGTTCTTC. Translating it yields CASSLVPPSGAHNEQFF. The J gene is TRBJ2-1, the V gene TRBV11-2; 9 bases are shared with TRBD2. The CDR3 extends over 17 amino acids. Trimming at V came to 1 base and at J to 5 bases, leaving 9 bases not matched to a gene. Looked up from germline, CDR1 is SGHAT and CDR2 is FQNNGV.

This sequence joins TRBV6-5 and TRBJ1-1; TRBD1 might be the D (5 bases). This CDR3 contains 13 residues. Germline V gene lookup returns CDR1 MNHEY and CDR2 SVGAGI. Deletions cut 4 bases from V and 6 bases from J, with 12 bases between. The CDR3 sequence: CASSSSPGAEAFF. The CDR3 DNA reads TGTGCCAGCAGTTCCTCCCCGGGGGCTGAAGCTTTCTTT.

The V call is TRBV7-9, the J call TRBJ1-2, with D hard to call. The V gene lost 2 bases and the J gene lost 4 bases, with 14 bases spanning the gap. This CDR3 is 15 amino acids long. Germline V gene data show CDR1 as SEHNR and CDR2 as FQNEAQ (reference sequence). In DNA form, the CDR3 reads TGTGCCAGCAGCTTATTTTTGTCAGCCCCCTATGGCTACACCTTC. It codes for CASSLFLSAPYGYTF. The whole variable domain, remainder taken from reference TRBV7-9 and TRBJ1-2, is DTGVSQNPRHKITKRGQNVTFRCDPISEHNRLYWYRQTLGQGPEFLTYFQNEAQLEKSRLLSDRFSAERPKGSFSTLEIQRTEQGDSAMYLCASSLFLSAPYGYTFGSGTRLTVV.

The chain recombines TRBV18 with TRBJ1-5; perhaps TRBD1 as D (5 bases). CDR3 length equals 16 residues. Germline V CDR1 and CDR2: KGHSH, LQKENI. V dropped 6 bases and J dropped 0 bases, with 15 bases sitting between them. In DNA, the CDR3 is TGTGCCAGCTCCCGGGGCAGCTCAGCTAGCAATCAGCCCCAGCATTTT. It yields the protein CASSRGSSASNQPQHF.